Shown below are 27 T cell receptor beta chains from a single sample sequenced in a study of CD8+ T cells in alopecia areata. Specified treatment: oral pan-JAK inhibitor, 5-10 mg twice daily. Sequencing templates came from extracted RNA that was reverse transcribed into cDNA. TCRdb keeps only in-frame clones here, not all; method: immunoSEQ multiplex PCR. Altogether around 190,000 clones are present, under 80% being singletons, with the ten largest covering approximately 1.3%. The starting material was CD4+ T cells sorted from blood, obtained between weeks 49 and 50, from a patient treated with tofacitinib. These receptors were collected from a human donor with alopecia areata.

This clone was seen only a few times. V gene TRBV29-1 combines with J gene TRBJ1-2, with D maybe TRBD1 (6 bases). CDR1 and CDR2 from the germline V gene are SQVTM and ANQGSEA. The CDR3 runs 14 residues. Trimming took off 6 bases at V and 4 bases at J, with 18 bases between the two ends. CDR3 bases: TGCAGCGTCAGAACAGGGAGTGGAGCCTATGGCTACACCTTC. This translates into CSVRTGSGAYGYTF.

This clone was found once. The chain is built from TRBV7-2 and TRBJ2-7; 8 bases align to TRBD1. V was pared by 3 bases and J by 5 bases, with 6 bases of the junction left unmatched. This CDR3 is 14 amino acids long. CDR1 and CDR2 (germline): SGHTA, FQGNSA. The CDR3 loop is CASSFQGATDEQYF. The CDR3 DNA sequence: TGTGCCAGCAGCTTTCAGGGGGCGACGGACGAGCAGTACTTC.

V is TRBV30 and J is TRBJ1-5; maybe TRBD1 (5 bases). Germline V gene lookup returns CDR1 GTSNPN and CDR2 SVGIG (reference sequence). This CDR3 is 12 amino acids long. V was shortened by 2 bases and J by 6 bases, with 8 bases between the two germline ends. The CDR3 DNA sequence: TGTGCCTGGAGTAATGGGGCTCAGCCCCAGCATTTT. It specifies CAWSNGAQPQHF.

Notes on this clone: The junction departs from germline at one end; a sequencing error may be responsible. This rearrangement joins TRBV29-1 to TRBJ2-3; 9 bases are a match to TRBD1. The CDR3 has 13 residues. Germline V CDR1 and CDR2: SQVTM, ANQGSEA. The CDR3 DNA is TGCAGCTCCGACACAGGGGGCACGGATACGCAGTATTTT. Protein product: CSSDTGGTDTQYF.

This chain connects TRBV9 to TRBJ2-3, with 7 bases aligning to TRBD2. This CDR3 contains 14 residues. V shed 1 base, J shed 3 bases, and the junction held 2 bases outside the gene matches. Germline assignment: CDR1 SGDLS and CDR2 YYNGEE. The CDR3 is CASSVSSGTDTQYF. In DNA, the CDR3 is TGTGCCAGCAGCGTATCTAGCGGAACAGATACGCAGTATTTT.

The chain uses TRBV4-3 and TRBJ1-1, with TRBD1 identical over 7 bases. With 3 bases clipped from V and 2 bases from J, the junction kept 6 bases outside the gene matches. CDR1 is LGHNA, CDR2 YSLEER, per germline. This CDR3 contains 15 residues. The CDR3 coding sequence is TGCGCCAGCAGCCACGTTAGACAGGGTAACACTGAAGCTTTCTTT. This translates into CASSHVRQGNTEAFF.

The V and J genes are TRBV10-3 and TRBJ2-7, with 9 bases fitting TRBD1. V shed 6 bases, J shed 6 bases, and the junction held 12 bases outside the gene matches. CDR1 ENHRY and CDR2 SYGVKD come from the germline V gene. CDR3 size: 15 residues. CDR3 region: CAIRPAGTGFGEQYF. The CDR3 bases are TGTGCCATCAGACCAGCCGGGACAGGGTTCGGCGAGCAGTACTTC.

This chain links TRBV29-1 with TRBJ2-7; D is perhaps TRBD1 (5 bases). Trimming took off 6 bases at V and 6 bases at J, with 9 bases between the two ends. The CDR3 is made up of 10 amino acids. Germline V CDR1 and CDR2: SQVTM, ANQGSEA. CDR3 loop: CSVREGEQYF. Written as DNA, the CDR3 is TGCAGCGTCAGGGAAGGCGAGCAGTACTTC.

This clone has just a few counts. The V and J genes are TRBV5-1 and TRBJ2-7; D is uncertain. V gave up 0 bases and J gave up 7 bases, with 8 bases separating them. Germline values: CDR1 SGHRS, CDR2 YFSETQ. The CDR3 is 12 amino acids. The DNA for the CDR3 is TGCGCCAGCAGCTTGGACAGTTCGGAGCAGTACTTC. Protein sequence: CASSLDSSEQYF.

This sequence joins TRBV30 and TRBJ2-6, with D perhaps TRBD1 or TRBD2 (5 bases each). Looked up from germline, CDR1 is GTSNPN and CDR2 is SVGIG (reference sequence). The V and J ends lost 3 bases and 0 bases respectively, with 12 bases between them. This CDR3 is 16 amino acids long. The CDR3 protein is CAWRVQGRSGANVLTF. Here the CDR3 DNA reads TGTGCCTGGAGGGTTCAGGGACGCTCTGGGGCCAACGTCCTGACTTTC. Using reference TRBV30 and TRBJ2-6 for the parts outside the CDR3, the full variable domain is SQTIHQWPATLVQPVGSPLSLECTVEGTSNPNLYWYRQAAGRGLQLLFYSVGIGQISSEVPQNLSASRPQDRQFILSSKKLLLSDSGFYLCAWRVQGRSGANVLTFGAGSRLTVL.

The chain carries TRBV30 and TRBJ1-1; D perhaps matches TRBD1 (6 bases). CDR3 length: 13 residues. Germline V gene data show CDR1 as GTSNPN and CDR2 as SVGIG (reference sequence). Trimming took off 4 bases at V and 3 bases at J, with 12 bases between the two ends. In DNA, the CDR3 is TGTGCCTGGAATCTGGGGGGCTACACTGAAGCTTTCTTT. This encodes CAWNLGGYTEAFF.

This chain uses TRBV29-1 with TRBJ2-2; D call uncertain. V was clipped by 7 bases and J by 1 base, with 10 bases between them. This CDR3 is built from 13 residues. CDR1 is SQVTM and CDR2 is ANQGSEA in the germline V gene. This CDR3 reads CSADSVNTGELFF. For the CDR3, the DNA is TGCAGCGCCGATTCAGTGAACACCGGGGAGCTGTTTTTT.

V and J are TRBV30 and TRBJ1-4; 7 bases agree with TRBD1. This CDR3 contains 13 residues. The trim removed 3 bases at V and 8 bases at J, leaving 6 bases unmatched. Germline-derived CDR1 and CDR2 are GTSNPN and SVGIG (reference sequence). The CDR3 region has the DNA TGTGCCTGGAGCATACAGGGGAGAGAAAAACTGTTTTTT. It specifies CAWSIQGREKLFF.

The chain couples TRBV11-2 to TRBJ1-2; no firm D call. CDR3 length: 15 amino acids. Per germline, CDR1 SGHAT and CDR2 FQNNGV. Trimming shortened V by 4 bases and J by 4 bases, and 16 bases separated the two germline ends. The CDR3 DNA follows: TGTGCCAGCAGCTACGGACCCGAAGGAGGCTATGGCTACACCTTC. It translates to CASSYGPEGGYGYTF. The full variable domain, rest sourced from reference TRBV11-2 and TRBJ1-2, is EAGVAQSPRYKIIEKRQSVAFWCNPISGHATLYWYQQILGQGPKLLIQFQNNGVVDDSQLPKDRFSAERLKGVDSTLKIQPAKLEDSAVYLCASSYGPEGGYGYTFGSGTRLTVV.

This clone was picked up a small number of times. CDR3: CASSFQGRAEQFF. The DNA for the CDR3 is TGTGCCAGTAGTTTCCAGGGAAGGGCTGAGCAGTTCTTC. The chain links TRBV19 to TRBJ2-1, with D possibly TRBD1 on 5 matching bases. The ends were cut back, 5 bases at V and 9 bases at J, with 14 bases in the middle. The CDR3 totals 13 residues. Germline V gene lookup returns CDR1 LNHDA and CDR2 SQIVND (reference sequence).

A few counts support this clone. The rearrangement uses TRBV14 and TRBJ2-3; D unresolved. V dropped 3 bases and J dropped 0 bases, with 1 base sitting between them. Per the germline V gene, CDR1 is SGHDN and CDR2 is FVKESK. CDR3 length equals 12 residues. DNA of the CDR3: TGTGCCAGCAGCCATAGCACAGATACGCAGTATTTT. Translation gives CASSHSTDTQYF. Full variable domain (outside the CDR3, taken from reference TRBV14 and TRBJ2-3): EAGVTQFPSHSVIEKGQTVTLRCDPISGHDNLYWYRRVMGKEIKFLLHFVKESKQDESGMPNNRFLAERTGGTYSTLKVQPAELEDSGVYFCASSHSTDTQYFGPGTRLTVL.

The chain links TRBV6-5 to TRBJ2-7; 7 bases are a match to TRBD1. Germline V gene data show CDR1 as MNHEY and CDR2 as SVGAGI. CDR3 length: 14 residues. J was trimmed by 3 bases and V by 7 bases; bases with no gene match: 9. The CDR3 is CASISTGMGYEQYF. In DNA form, the CDR3 reads TGTGCCAGCATATCGACAGGGATGGGCTACGAGCAGTACTTC.

V usage is TRBV30 and J usage is TRBJ1-1, with D unclear. Germline V gene data show CDR1 as GTSNPN and CDR2 as SVGIG (reference sequence). The CDR3 loop spans 13 amino acids. The V end lost 0 bases, the J end lost 8 bases, and 13 bases lay between the germline ends. CDR3 in DNA: TGTGCCTGGAGTGTACTAAGGCCGTCCGAAGCTTTCTTT. As protein: CAWSVLRPSEAFF.

V and J are TRBV29-1 and TRBJ2-3; TRBD2 matches 7 bases. V shed 8 bases, J shed 0 bases, and the junction held 8 bases outside the gene matches. The CDR3 totals 14 residues. Germline V gene data show CDR1 as SQVTM and CDR2 as ANQGSEA. CDR3 sequence: CSTREGTSTDTQYF. The DNA for the CDR3 is TGCAGCACCAGGGAGGGGACGAGCACAGATACGCAGTATTTT.

The chain recombines TRBV2 with TRBJ1-1; no firm D call. V was pared by 5 bases and J by 4 bases, with 11 bases between. The CDR3 sequence is 13 residues long. Looked up from germline, CDR1 is SNHLY and CDR2 is FYNNEI. CDR3 nucleotide sequence: TGTGCCAGCAGTTGGAAGGTTTCCACTGAAGCTTTCTTT. Its translation is CASSWKVSTEAFF.

Concerning this clone: One end of the junction varies from germline; a read error may be responsible. The chain has TRBV10-3 and TRBJ2-3; D perhaps matches TRBD2 (5 bases). The germline gives CDR1 ENHRY, CDR2 SYGVKD. This CDR3 has 15 residues. CDR3 in amino acids: CATRAPPGITDTQCF. The CDR3 nucleotides are TGTGCCACCCGGGCCCCCCCGGGAATCACAGATACGCAGTGTTTT.

The CDR3 DNA sequence: TGTGCTAGCTTCACGGGGGGCCGAAATGAGCAGTTCTTC. Protein: CASFTGGRNEQFF. The chain couples TRBV12-5 to TRBJ2-1, with D possibly being TRBD2 (7 bases). Per the germline V gene, CDR1 is LGHNT and CDR2 is FRNRAP. Deletions cut 9 bases from V and 7 bases from J, with 16 bases between. The CDR3 extends over 13 amino acids.

The chain links TRBV2 to TRBJ2-1, with 9 nucleotides matching TRBD2. Germline CDR1 and CDR2: SNHLY and FYNNEI. This CDR3 comprises 15 residues. J lost 5 bases, V lost 7 bases, and 9 bases had no gene match. The CDR3 bases are TGTGCCAGCAAGGGACTAGCCCGCTTGGACAATGAGCAGTTCTTC. This encodes CASKGLARLDNEQFF.

A few counts support this clone. The chain has TRBV15 and TRBJ2-5; D uncertain. V was trimmed by 1 base and J by 0 bases, leaving 3 bases between them. The CDR3 sequence is 13 residues long. From germline, CDR1 is LNHNV and CDR2 YYDKDF (reference sequence). CDR3: CATSRGYQETQYF. CDR3 coding DNA: TGTGCCACCAGCAGAGGGTACCAAGAGACCCAGTACTTC.

This clone was seen more than once but under ten times. This CDR3 is CAITTDSSGANVLTF. CDR3 coding DNA: TGTGCCATCACAACAGACAGCTCTGGGGCCAACGTCCTGACTTTC. V gene TRBV10-3 combines with J gene TRBJ2-6, with D possibly TRBD1 on 5 matching bases. CDR3 length: 15 amino acids. Trimming removed 7 bases at V and 0 bases at J, with 10 bases between. Germline V gene data show CDR1 as ENHRY and CDR2 as SYGVKD.

This sequence joins TRBV14 and TRBJ1-1; no clear D gene. V gave up 0 bases and J gave up 10 bases, with 15 bases separating them. The germline gives CDR1 SGHDN, CDR2 FVKESK. The CDR3 totals 14 residues. Here the CDR3 DNA reads TGTGCCAGCAGCCAAGATCGGGGTTTCGGAGGAGCTTTCTTT. This translates into CASSQDRGFGGAFF.

This sequence joins TRBV9 and TRBJ1-2; no definite D call. CDR3 length: 13 residues. Per germline, CDR1 SGDLS and CDR2 YYNGEE. V dropped 4 bases and J dropped 2 bases, with 9 bases sitting between them. CDR3 sequence: CASSPAENYGYTF. The CDR3, as DNA: TGTGCCAGCAGCCCAGCGGAGAACTATGGCTACACCTTC.